Reported below is one T cell receptor beta chain. What it binds is unknown. This specimen comes from a study of cytomegalovirus exposure and HLA in healthy donors. General observations from the study: An analysis was carried out at a later point. It showed that HLA-associated TCR beta chains were more clonally expanded than equally common non-associated chains.

Use of 60 Vbeta and 13 Jbeta primers characterized the PCR. Profiled with immunoSEQ multiplex PCR; TCRdb holds only in-frame clones, not every one. The table lists some 150,000 clones, roughly 85% of them singletons. The clonotype originates from a man aged 40-49 years in good health and CMV-seronegative. The source material was PBMCs.

CDR3 bases: TGTGCCAGCAGCTCCCGACTAGCCAAAAACATTCAGTACTTC. It yields the protein CASSSRLAKNIQYF. V is TRBV11-2 and J is TRBJ2-4; D is unresolved. The germline V and J ends were trimmed by 4 bases and 0 bases, with 7 bases remaining between them. CDR3 length: 14 residues. Germline values: CDR1 SGHAT, CDR2 FQNNGV.